This entry lists 22 T cell receptor beta chains sequenced from one sample in a study of shared clonotypes between healthy human individuals. Clones were read by immunoSEQ multiplex PCR, and TCRdb kept only the in-frame ones, dropping some. Of 530,000 or so clones listed, roughly 85% are singletons. Sequencing was performed on PBMCs. Every receptor here comes from a woman in her forties in good health. Some clones in this sample may be carry-over from other donors' samples.

The rearrangement links TRBV6-4 to TRBJ2-4, with D perhaps TRBD1 or TRBD2 (5 bases each). The V gene lost 6 bases and the J gene lost 8 bases, with 14 bases spanning the gap. The germline V gene has CDR1 MRHNA and CDR2 SNTAGT. The CDR3 has 13 residues. The CDR3 region is CASSQGEKDIQYF. The CDR3, as DNA: TGTGCCAGCAGCCAAGGGGAGAAAGACATTCAGTACTTC.

The chain carries TRBV11-2 and TRBJ2-7; 7 positions match TRBD2. V shed 5 bases, J shed 2 bases, and the junction held 6 bases outside the gene matches. Germline V gives CDR1 SGHAT, CDR2 FQNNGV. The CDR3 contains 14 residues. The CDR3 DNA sequence: TGTGCCAGCAGCCCGGGACTACACCCCTACGAGCAGTACTTC. Translated, it gives CASSPGLHPYEQYF.

The J gene is TRBJ1-1, the V gene TRBV7-9; possibly TRBD1 for D (6 bases). V gave up 2 bases and J gave up 1 base, with 8 bases separating them. This CDR3 is 14 amino acids long. Germline V gene sequence: CDR1 SEHNR, CDR2 FQNEAQ (reference sequence). DNA of the CDR3: TGTGCCAGCAGCTTACACAGGGAGAACACTGAAGCTTTCTTT. Protein sequence: CASSLHRENTEAFF.

As DNA, the CDR3 is TGTGCCTGGAGGCTAAACTGGGACTCTGGAAACACCATATATTTT. It encodes CAWRLNWDSGNTIYF. This chain joins TRBV30 and TRBJ1-3; D call uncertain. CDR1 and CDR2 (germline): GTSNPN, SVGIG (reference sequence). The CDR3 is made up of 15 amino acids. Trimming left V 3 bases short and J 0 bases short, with 12 bases between. Using reference TRBV30 and TRBJ1-3 for the parts outside the CDR3, the full variable domain is SQTIHQWPATLVQPVGSPLSLECTVEGTSNPNLYWYRQAAGRGLQLLFYSVGIGQISSEVPQNLSASRPQDRQFILSSKKLLLSDSGFYLCAWRLNWDSGNTIYFGEGSWLTVV.

V is TRBV6-4 and J is TRBJ2-3, with 10 bases lining up with TRBD2. J gave up 4 bases and V 3 bases, and 4 bases lay outside the gene matches. Germline V gene sequence: CDR1 MRHNA, CDR2 SNTAGT. This CDR3 comprises 15 residues. Here the CDR3 reads CASSEKREGPDTQYF. CDR3 coding DNA: TGTGCCAGCAGTGAAAAGCGGGAGGGCCCAGATACGCAGTATTTT.

The chain employs TRBV10-3 and TRBJ1-1; no firm D call. The CDR3 sequence is 12 residues long. CDR1 ENHRY and CDR2 SYGVKD come from the germline V gene. Trimming took 6 bases from V and 3 from J, leaving 8 bases between them. CDR3 DNA: TGTGCCATCAGGGAGGCGGACACTGAAGCTTTCTTT. Protein product: CAIREADTEAFF.

Comment on this clone: The sample contains more than one DNA sequence encoding this CDR3. The V call is TRBV19, the J call TRBJ2-3; D not resolved. Trimming pared 5 bases from V and 6 bases from J, leaving 9 bases between. Germline values: CDR1 LNHDA, CDR2 SQIVND (reference sequence). The CDR3 runs to 12 residues. CDR3 sequence reads: CASSPSTDTQYF. The CDR3 DNA is TGTGCCAGTAGTCCTTCCACGGATACGCAGTATTTT.

A few counts support this clone. The chain carries TRBV28 and TRBJ1-1; D possibly corresponds to TRBD1 (5 bases). Per germline, CDR1 MDHEN and CDR2 SYDVKM. The CDR3 extends over 12 amino acids. V gave up 4 bases and J gave up 9 bases, with 12 bases separating them. The CDR3 DNA is TGTGCCAGCAGTTCTAGACAGTTTCAAGCTTTCTTT. It yields the protein CASSSRQFQAFF.

The chain couples TRBV5-1 to TRBJ1-5, with a tentative D call TRBD1 (5 bases). Germline CDR1 reads SGHRS; CDR2 reads YFSETQ. Trimming removed 4 bases from V and 1 base from J, with 6 bases in between. The length of the CDR3 is 13 residues. CDR3 sequence: CASSRTSNQPQHF. In nucleotides, the CDR3 is TGCGCCAGCAGCCGGACAAGCAATCAGCCCCAGCATTTT.

The genes are TRBV5-4 and TRBJ2-7; 8 nucleotides agree with TRBD1. The V gene's germline CDR1 is SGHNT and CDR2 YYREEE (reference sequence). Trimming cost V 2 bases and J 2 bases; bases outside gene matches: 3. CDR3 length equals 14 residues. CDR3 amino acids: CASSFRGRPYEQYF. CDR3 nucleotide sequence: TGTGCCAGCAGCTTCAGGGGGCGGCCCTACGAGCAGTACTTC.

This clone appeared once. V gene TRBV7-2 combines with J gene TRBJ2-5; unclear D gene. The ends were cut back, 2 bases at V and 5 bases at J, with 12 bases in the middle. This CDR3 has 14 amino acids. CDR1 SGHTA and CDR2 FQGNSA come from the germline V gene. The CDR3, as DNA: TGTGCCAGCAGCTTACCTGGGGTGGAGGAGACCCAGTACTTC. The encoded protein is CASSLPGVEETQYF.

This clone was picked up one time. V and J are TRBV9 and TRBJ2-7; D unclear. V shed 0 bases and J shed 6 bases, with 16 bases lying between them. The CDR3 is 15 amino acids. Germline CDR1 is SGDLS and CDR2 is YYNGEE. The CDR3 region has the DNA TGTGCCAGCAGCGTAGAAAAGGTCGGTCCCGGCGAGCAGTACTTC. Its protein product is CASSVEKVGPGEQYF.

V usage is TRBV19 and J usage is TRBJ2-1, with 7 bases aligning to TRBD1. Germline lookup yields CDR1 LNHDA and CDR2 SQIVND (reference sequence). The CDR3 loop spans 14 amino acids. J was trimmed by 4 bases and V by 5 bases; bases with no gene match: 5. CDR3 protein: CASSPRTGYNEQFF. The CDR3 DNA reads TGTGCCAGTAGTCCCAGGACAGGATACAATGAGCAGTTCTTC.

J is TRBJ1-2 and V is TRBV19, with TRBD1 matching over 8 bases. V was clipped by 7 bases and J by 4 bases; unmatched bases: 2. The germline gives CDR1 LNHDA, CDR2 SQIVND (reference sequence). There are 12 residues in the CDR3. The CDR3 region is CASTTGGYGYTF. The CDR3 nucleotides are TGTGCCAGTACCACAGGGGGCTATGGCTACACCTTC. The full variable domain, with the rest looked up from reference TRBV19 and TRBJ1-2, is DGGITQSPKYLFRKEGQNVTLSCEQNLNHDAMYWYRQDPGQGLRLIYYSQIVNDFQKGDIAEGYSVSREKKESFPLTVTSAQKNPTAFYLCASTTGGYGYTFGSGTRLTVV.

This chain uses TRBV19 with TRBJ2-6; tentative D call: TRBD1 (7 bases). The ends were cut back, 5 bases at V and 4 bases at J, with 12 bases in the middle. Germline-derived CDR1 and CDR2 are LNHDA and SQIVND (reference sequence). This CDR3 contains 15 residues. For the CDR3, the DNA is TGTGCCAGTAGTGTCAGGGGGAGGGGGGCCAACGTCCTGACTTTC. Protein product: CASSVRGRGANVLTF.

The gene calls are TRBV28 and TRBJ2-7; 10 positions agree with TRBD1. CDR3 length equals 14 residues. Germline CDR1 MDHEN, CDR2 SYDVKM. Trimming took 4 bases from V and 7 from J; bases not matched to a gene: 7. The CDR3 spells CASSSGQGPTEQYF. The CDR3 DNA is TGTGCCAGCAGTTCGGGACAGGGGCCTACGGAGCAGTACTTC.

This chain joins TRBV20-1 and TRBJ2-1, with a weak D call TRBD2 (7 bases). CDR1 DFQATT and CDR2 SNEGSKA come from the germline V gene (reference sequence). The CDR3 runs to 11 residues. CDR3 sequence: CSSKGEGREFF. As DNA, the CDR3 is TGCAGCTCCAAGGGGGAGGGCCGGGAGTTCTTC.

The chain is built from TRBV4-3 and TRBJ2-7; a weak D match, TRBD1 (6 bases). V dropped 5 bases and J dropped 7 bases, with 15 bases sitting between them. Per the germline V gene, CDR1 is LGHNA and CDR2 is YSLEER. The CDR3 is 13 residues long. The CDR3 nucleotides read TGCGCCAGCAGCGTTGATAGGGGGATGGAGCAGTACTTC. This gives the protein CASSVDRGMEQYF.

The rearrangement uses TRBV27 and TRBJ2-5; 9 bases map to TRBD1. V gave up 2 bases and J gave up 5 bases; unmatched junction bases: 9. The CDR3 sequence is 16 residues long. The germline V gene has CDR1 MNHEY and CDR2 SMNVEV (reference sequence). CDR3: CASSLLGTGLWETQYF. CDR3 DNA: TGTGCCAGCAGTTTACTAGGGACAGGGCTCTGGGAGACCCAGTACTTC.

This sequence joins TRBV7-3 and TRBJ2-2, with 10 bases that match TRBD1. Germline values: CDR1 SGHTA, CDR2 FQGTGA. V gave up 4 bases and J gave up 5 bases; unmatched junction bases: 7. The CDR3 extends over 16 amino acids. The DNA for the CDR3 is TGTGCCAGCAGCTCCTTGGACAGGGGGATTACCGGGGAGCTGTTTTTT. It encodes CASSSLDRGITGELFF.

V usage is TRBV18 and J usage is TRBJ2-2, with TRBD1 matching over 9 bases. The junction had 8 bases not matched to a gene; V was cut back by 4 bases and J by 5 bases. Per the germline V gene, CDR1 is KGHSH and CDR2 is LQKENI. There are 16 residues in the CDR3. DNA for the CDR3: TGTGCCAGCTCACTTACACAGGGGGCGCGAACCGGGGAGCTGTTTTTT. This sequence encodes CASSLTQGARTGELFF.

V usage is TRBV9 and J usage is TRBJ2-5; 12 bases are a match to TRBD1. The CDR3 consists of 15 residues. With V trimmed by 4 bases and J by 5 bases, 6 bases remained unmatched. Germline CDR1 and CDR2: SGDLS and YYNGEE. The CDR3 DNA sequence: TGTGCCAGCAGCCCAACCGGGACAGGGGGCGAGACCCAGTACTTC. Its protein is CASSPTGTGGETQYF.